A single sample gave rise to the 6 T cell receptor delta chains below, sequenced in a study of γδ T cells in repeated Plasmodium falciparum infection. Flow sorting of PBMC yielded separate Vgamma9/Vdelta2+ and Vdelta2-negative gammadelta T cell populations for bulk repertoire analysis. TCRdb called clones anew from the multiplex PCR reads with CATT. The sample lists 75,000 to 95,000 delta-chain clones, approximately 0.96% seen once, with over 8.5% in the top ten. Sequences were obtained from gamma-delta T cells from blood. The receptor source for this set is a pool of human donors (malaria-infected and uninfected, not separated).

This clone appeared a few times. TCRdb assigns this DNA the protein of a much larger clone, which departs from its translation at residue 8; this likely reflects a read error, and the protein shown comes from translating the DNA. The CDR3 sequence: CACDTLGAGHTDKLIF. The CDR3 DNA is TGTGCCTGTGACACCCTGGGGGCCGGTCACACCGATAAACTCATCTTT. This rearrangement joins TRDV2 to TRDJ1; 7 bases are a match to TRDD3. No J segment appears in TCRdb, so it was assigned here by matching the sequence to germline. Germline V gives CDR1 GEAIGNYY, CDR2 EKD. CDR3 size: 16 residues. Trimming at V came to 0 bases and at J to 0 bases, leaving 6 bases not matched to a gene.

This clone came up a few times. A far larger clone is a single base away, which makes a read error likely. Other DNA sequences in the same sample also yield this CDR3. No call exists for the J gene, whereas the V gene is TRDV1; the table's TRDD3 call for D was not verified on the DNA. The CDR3 runs to 19 residues. Germline V lookup: CDR1 TSWWSYY, CDR2 QGS. Here the CDR3 DNA reads TGTGCTCTTGGGGAACTAGTCGCCCCTCGGGGGATAGGGACCGATAAGCTCATCTTT. The encoded protein is CALGELVAPRGIGTDKLIF.

This clone was counted ten times or more. One base separates it from a far larger clone, so it is likely a read error. This specimen includes other DNA sequences encoding the same CDR3. The chain employs TRDV2 and TRDJ1; the match to TRDD3 covers 7 bases. The CDR3 has 17 residues. CDR1 is GEAIGNYY, CDR2 EKD, per germline. V dropped 0 bases and J dropped 0; count of bases not matched to a gene: 9. The CDR3 region is CACDTPWGEPDTDKLIF. The CDR3, as DNA: TGTGCCTGTGACACCCCCTGGGGGGAGCCTGACACCGATAAACTCATCTTT.

The sample holds a few counts of this clone. For this DNA, TCRdb reports the protein of a much larger clone, which diverges at residue 3, most likely from a read error; the protein presented here is translated directly from the DNA. The V call is TRDV2, the J call TRDJ1; 7 bases match TRDD3. TCRdb records no J gene; here it was assigned by comparing the DNA to germline. This CDR3 is built from 16 residues. Germline CDR1 GEAIGNYY, CDR2 EKD. CDR3 nucleotide sequence: TGTGCCAGTGACACTCTAGGGATACTCCACACCGATAAACTCATCTTT. Translating it yields CASDTLGILHTDKLIF.

This clone was counted between two and nine times. Since a far larger clone is one base different, this is likely a read error. The chain is built from TRDV2 and TRDJ1, with 7 bases fitting TRDD3. Because TCRdb records no J gene, it was assigned here through a match of the DNA to germline. V lost 0 bases to trimming and J lost 10 bases; unmatched junction nucleotides: 4. CDR3 length equals 12 residues. Per germline, CDR1 GEAIGNYY and CDR2 EKD. The CDR3 protein is CACDTGDKRLIF. The CDR3, as DNA: TGTGCCTGTGACACCGGGGATAAGCGACTCATCTTT.

Comment on this clone: For this DNA, TCRdb reports the protein of a much larger clone, which diverges at residue 16, most likely from a read error; the protein presented here is translated directly from the DNA. The V call is TRDV1, the J call TRDJ1; the D is unclear. V was trimmed by 0 bases and J by 0 bases, leaving 32 bases between them. Germline loops: CDR1 TSWWSYY, CDR2 QGS. The CDR3 runs to 23 residues. CDR3 coding DNA: TGTGCTCTTGGGGAACTAGTTTTCCGAAGACGAGACCCCGTTCCACCACACACCGATAAACTCATCTTT. It specifies CALGELVFRRRDPVPPHTDKLIF.